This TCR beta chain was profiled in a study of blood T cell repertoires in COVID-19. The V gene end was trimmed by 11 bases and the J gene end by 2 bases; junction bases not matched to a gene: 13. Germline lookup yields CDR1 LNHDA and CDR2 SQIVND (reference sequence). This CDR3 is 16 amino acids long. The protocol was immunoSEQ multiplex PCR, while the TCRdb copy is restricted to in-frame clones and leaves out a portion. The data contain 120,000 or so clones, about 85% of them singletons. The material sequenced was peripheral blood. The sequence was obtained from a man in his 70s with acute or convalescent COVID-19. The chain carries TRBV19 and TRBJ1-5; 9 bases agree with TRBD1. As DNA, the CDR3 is TGTGCCGTCCGTAAGGAGTGGGACAGGGGCAATCAGCCCCAGCATTTT. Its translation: CAVRKEWDRGNQPQHF.